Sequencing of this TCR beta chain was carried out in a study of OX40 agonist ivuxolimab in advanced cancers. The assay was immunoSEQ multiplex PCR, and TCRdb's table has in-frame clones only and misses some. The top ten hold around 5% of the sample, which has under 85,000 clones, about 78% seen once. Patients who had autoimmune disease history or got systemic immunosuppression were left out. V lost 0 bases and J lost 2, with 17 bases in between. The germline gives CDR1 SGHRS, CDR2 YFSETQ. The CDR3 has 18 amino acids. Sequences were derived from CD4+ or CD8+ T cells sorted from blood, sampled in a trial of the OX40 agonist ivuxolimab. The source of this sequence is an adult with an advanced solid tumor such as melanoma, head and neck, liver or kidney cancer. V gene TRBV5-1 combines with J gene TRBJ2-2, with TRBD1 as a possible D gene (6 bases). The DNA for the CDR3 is TGCGCCAGCAGCTTGGACCTCAGGGGTCCTACTAACACCGGGGAGCTGTTTTTT. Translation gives CASSLDLRGPTNTGELFF.